These 3 T cell receptor beta chains were sequenced from one sample in a study of CD8 T cells in Susac syndrome. When the RNA was reverse transcribed, random hexamers were used with an input of roughly 0.45 to 1 ug. TCRdb independently ran MiXCR on the immunoSEQ multiplex PCR reads; one entry per CDR3 protein. This table has 150,000 to 180,000 distinct CDR3 sequences, approximately 95% appearing once. Material for sequencing was CD4+ T cells from PBMCs. The receptors come from a human donor with Susac syndrome.

This chain connects TRBV20-1 to TRBJ2-1; D may be TRBD2 (5 bases). Trimming shortened V by 3 bases and J by 0 bases, and 15 bases separated the two germline ends. CDR1 and CDR2 from the germline V gene are DFQATT and SNEGSKA (reference sequence). This CDR3 is 16 amino acids long. CDR3 protein: CSARYQRSSSYNEQFF. The CDR3 DNA reads as TGCAGTGCTAGGTACCAGCGGAGTAGCTCCTACAATGAGCAGTTCTTC.

The chain employs TRBV10-3 and TRBJ2-7; D possibly corresponds to TRBD2 (6 bases). This CDR3 comprises 13 residues. The V and J ends lost 7 bases and 9 bases respectively, with 19 bases between them. The germline V gene encodes CDR1 ENHRY and CDR2 SYGVKD. In nucleotides, the CDR3 is TGTGCCATCAAGCCTAGCGCAACCGAGGGGCAGTACTTC. Its translation is CAIKPSATEGQYF.

J is TRBJ2-5 and V is TRBV5-1; D ambiguous. Germline CDR1 SGHRS, CDR2 YFSETQ. The CDR3 is 14 amino acids. Trimming removed 5 bases from V and 0 bases from J, with 11 bases in between. The CDR3 DNA sequence: TGCGCCAGCAGGGGCCGGCTGAACCAAGAGACCCAGTACTTC. It translates to CASRGRLNQETQYF.